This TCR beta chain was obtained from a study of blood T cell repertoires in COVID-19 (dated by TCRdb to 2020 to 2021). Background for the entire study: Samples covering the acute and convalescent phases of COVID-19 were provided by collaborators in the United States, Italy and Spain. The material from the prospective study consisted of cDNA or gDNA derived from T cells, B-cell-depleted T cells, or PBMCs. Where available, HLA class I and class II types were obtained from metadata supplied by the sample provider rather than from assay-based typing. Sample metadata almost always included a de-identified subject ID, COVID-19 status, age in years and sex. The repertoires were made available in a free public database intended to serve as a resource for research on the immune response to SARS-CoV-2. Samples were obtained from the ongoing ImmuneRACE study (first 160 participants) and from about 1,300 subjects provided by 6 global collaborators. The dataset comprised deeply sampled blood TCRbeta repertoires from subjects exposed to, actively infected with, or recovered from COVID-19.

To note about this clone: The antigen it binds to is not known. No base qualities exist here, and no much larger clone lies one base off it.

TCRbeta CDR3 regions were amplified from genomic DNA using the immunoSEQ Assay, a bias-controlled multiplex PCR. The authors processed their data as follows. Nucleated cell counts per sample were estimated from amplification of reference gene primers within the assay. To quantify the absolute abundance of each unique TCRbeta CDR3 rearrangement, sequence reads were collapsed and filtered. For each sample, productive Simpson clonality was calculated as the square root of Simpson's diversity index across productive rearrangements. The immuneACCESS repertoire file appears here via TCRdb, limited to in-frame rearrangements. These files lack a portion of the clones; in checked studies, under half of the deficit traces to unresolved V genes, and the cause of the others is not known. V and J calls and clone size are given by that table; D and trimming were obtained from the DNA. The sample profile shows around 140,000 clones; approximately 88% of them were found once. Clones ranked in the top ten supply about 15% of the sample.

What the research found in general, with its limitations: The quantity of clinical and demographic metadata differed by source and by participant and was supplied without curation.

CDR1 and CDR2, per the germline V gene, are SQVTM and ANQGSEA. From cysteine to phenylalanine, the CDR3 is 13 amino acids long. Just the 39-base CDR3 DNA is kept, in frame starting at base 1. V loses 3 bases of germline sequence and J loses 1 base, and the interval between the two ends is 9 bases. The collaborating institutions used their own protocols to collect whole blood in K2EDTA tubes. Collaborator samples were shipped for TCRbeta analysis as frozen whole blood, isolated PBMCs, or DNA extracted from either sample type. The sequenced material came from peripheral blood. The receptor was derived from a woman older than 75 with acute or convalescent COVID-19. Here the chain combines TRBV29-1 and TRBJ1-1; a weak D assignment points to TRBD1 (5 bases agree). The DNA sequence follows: TGCAGCGTTGATGACAGAGGGAACACTGAAGCTTTCTTT. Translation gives CSVDDRGNTEAFF.